The rows below give T cell receptor beta chains drawn from one sample of a study of CD8 T cells in ankylosing spondylitis. TCRdb ran MiXCR on the 5' RACE reads and lists one entry per CDR3 protein. The sample holds about 800,000 distinct CDR3 sequences, 12% seen once. The specimen was blood, either unsorted or a sorted T cell fraction (not recorded which). These receptors were obtained from a male donor with ankylosing spondylitis. Each CDR3 is given without its conserved first and last residue. A D gene is named only where the DNA matches it firmly.

V,D,J,length,CDR3
TRBV7-2,TRBD2,TRBJ2-1,13,ASSPPGGEYNEQF
TRBV20-1,-,TRBJ2-7,12,SANPHRGFYEQY
TRBV5-1,TRBD1,TRBJ2-7,14,ASSLGGRDRGSEQY
TRBV4-3,TRBD1,TRBJ1-2,13,ASSPGTGSIWGYT
TRBV7-2,-,TRBJ2-2,13,ASSPVRLDTGELF
TRBV20-1,TRBD2,TRBJ2-5,12,SASPSGAQETQY
TRBV20-1,-,TRBJ1-4,13,SARDPREGGEKLF
TRBV20-1,TRBD2,TRBJ2-3,15,SAIPGLAGASTDTQY
TRBV7-6,-,TRBJ1-4,14,ASSALGFTTNEKLF
TRBV4-2,-,TRBJ1-1,13,ASSQDPGGNTEAF
TRBV18,-,TRBJ1-5,11,ASSPDGPQPQH
TRBV20-1,-,TRBJ2-5,12,SARPSGPRRTQY
TRBV29-1,-,TRBJ1-1,10,SVADWNTEAF
TRBV10-1,-,TRBJ2-1,12,ASSNGEYRREQF
TRBV7-2,TRBD1,TRBJ2-5,13,ASSPRQGSGETQY
TRBV20-1,-,TRBJ2-7,11,SSRQQSSYEQY
TRBV5-1,-,TRBJ2-2,13,ASSLDVAGSGELF
TRBV5-1,TRBD1,TRBJ1-1,11,ASSVRQGTEAF
TRBV7-2,-,TRBJ2-3,13,ASSLAGGVPDTQY
TRBV24-1,TRBD1,TRBJ2-3,13,ATSDWGQDTDTQY
TRBV27,TRBD2,TRBJ2-7,13,ASSSQRDPVYEQY
TRBV5-1,TRBD1,TRBJ1-1,15,ASSLVTGGLGNTEAF
TRBV3-1,-,TRBJ1-1,10,ASSQEGGKAF
TRBV7-9,TRBD2,TRBJ2-1,15,ASSRSSMTSGSPSPF
TRBV6-5,-,TRBJ2-5,10,ASSPPSETQY
TRBV20-1,TRBD1,TRBJ1-4,13,SARAYPGGREKLF
TRBV7-8,-,TRBJ2-1,11,ASSFYQGNEQF
TRBV15,-,TRBJ1-2,13,ATSRALGSSPGYT
TRBV18,-,TRBJ2-5,13,ASSPRTRGQETQY
TRBV7-2,TRBD1,TRBJ2-7,13,ASTKTGTDSYEQY
TRBV20-1,-,TRBJ2-7,9,SAPWGREQY
TRBV20-1,TRBD1,TRBJ1-2,10,SASGTGYGYT
TRBV9,-,TRBJ1-2,12,ASSITGTASGYT
TRBV15,-,TRBJ1-2,16,ATSRLTTTTGANYGYT
TRBV5-1,TRBD2,TRBJ2-1,14,ASSRLREGLRNEQF
TRBV28,-,TRBJ2-7,12,ASTPAGYPYEQY
TRBV6-2/TRBV6-3,-,TRBJ2-2,13,ASSPHWPGTGELF
TRBV15,-,TRBJ2-2,13,ATEIDRRSTGELF
TRBV20-1,-,TRBJ2-5,11,SARARGKETQY
TRBV11-1,TRBD1,TRBJ2-1,12,ASSHTGTENEQF
TRBV7-2,-,TRBJ1-2,13,ASSLRSGPFYGYT
TRBV5-1,-,TRBJ1-4,12,ASSPPATNEKLF
TRBV12-3/TRBV12-4,-,TRBJ1-2,13,ASTPFPTAVWGYT
TRBV6-1,-,TRBJ2-3,12,ASSKLSRTDTQY
TRBV29-1,TRBD2,TRBJ2-3,14,SVEYLAGVRTDTQY
TRBV19,-,TRBJ2-4,11,ASSRGAKNIQY
TRBV6-5,-,TRBJ2-7,13,ASSYSTEGRYEQY
TRBV7-2,-,TRBJ2-7,11,ASSFGLSYEQY
TRBV4-1,-,TRBJ2-2,11,ASSQPNGRELF
TRBV7-2,-,TRBJ2-1,15,ASSLVWWGSSYNEQF
TRBV7-3,TRBD2,TRBJ2-5,11,ASSQTSSETQY
TRBV6-2/TRBV6-3,-,TRBJ2-3,12,ASSHREEADTQY
TRBV29-1,-,TRBJ2-7,13,SVAHRLVGKYEQY
TRBV12-3/TRBV12-4,-,TRBJ2-1,12,ASGAINRENEQF
TRBV7-8,TRBD2,TRBJ2-5,14,ASILSGRNRWETQY
TRBV24-1,-,TRBJ2-3,15,ATSDPRAKQLTDTQY
TRBV5-1,-,TRBJ2-3,11,ASSPHGTPHSS
TRBV6-1,TRBD2,TRBJ2-3,12,ATRAGEIPDTQY